This T cell receptor (beta chain) was captured by sequencing in a study of T cells in Graves' hyperthyroidism and ophthalmopathy. It was considered stable Graves' hyperthyroidism when ophthalmopathy did not progress within 18 months. J lost 5 bases, V lost 2 bases, and 9 bases had no gene match. The CDR3 consists of 16 residues. Germline V gives CDR1 MNHEY, CDR2 SVGEGT. TCR beta CDR3 sequences were amplified from RNA transcripts. Initially, a first-round RT-PCR of the TCR CDR3 employed the HTBI primer set. TCRdb re-analysed the multiplex PCR reads in MiXCR, keeping a single row per CDR3 protein. The sample consists of approximately 430,000 distinct CDR3 sequences, more than 15% of them appearing once. This clonotype was seen many times. Its antigen is unknown. Study-wide findings and caveats: The majority of expanded thyroid clonotypes above 0.001 also appeared in blood.

The sequenced sample was blood. This chain links TRBV6-2 or TRBV6-3 with TRBJ2-1; 7 bases map to TRBD2. The receptor comes from a woman under 30 with Graves' hyperthyroidism. The CDR3 protein is CASSYPRGIHNNEQFF. CDR3 DNA: TGTGCCAGCAGTTACCCGCGGGGGATCCACAACAATGAGCAGTTCTTC.